The 5 T cell receptor beta chains given below trace back to one sample, sequenced in a study of blood T cells in healthy people across ages. A second PCR, run for roughly 7 to 11 cycles, used a sample-barcoded 5' primer plus a J-beta primer mix. TCRdb ran MiXCR on the 5' RACE reads and lists one entry per CDR3 protein. The data hold fewer than 800,000 distinct CDR3 sequences, with roughly 30% observed a single time. Material: blood. The origin of the receptors is a woman over 75 in good health.

Comments on this clonotype: At one of its ends the junction is not consistent with the germline gene, which may arise from a read error. The chain recombines TRBV12-3 or TRBV12-4 with TRBJ2-5; no clear D gene. The CDR3 covers 11 residues. CDR3 region: CVSSLDETQYF. The CDR3, as DNA: TGTGTCAGCAGTTTAGATGAGACCCAGTACTTC.

As for this clonotype: This may be a read error: a much more frequent sequence differs by one nucleotide. The chain employs TRBV28 and TRBJ2-6, with unresolved D. Germline-derived CDR1 and CDR2 are MDHEN and SYDVKM. The CDR3 loop spans 16 amino acids. The CDR3 nucleotides are TGTGCCAGCGGTTTAGAAAGAAGGGCCCCCATGAACGTCCTGACTTTC. It yields the protein CASGLERRAPMNVLTF.

This clonotype appeared many times. J is TRBJ2-1 and V is TRBV28; TRBD2 aligns across 11 bases. This CDR3 spans 14 amino acids. Trimming removed 9 bases from V and 5 bases from J; junction bases left unmatched: 6. Germline CDR1 and CDR2: MDHEN and SYDVKM. For the CDR3, the DNA is TGTGCCAGTGAGACTAGCGGGATTCACAATGAGCAGTTCTTC. This sequence encodes CASETSGIHNEQFF.

This clonotype was counted only a few times. V is TRBV6-5 and J is TRBJ1-4; D is possibly TRBD1 (6 bases). With 7 bases removed from V and 0 bases from J, the gap between germline ends came to 12 bases. The CDR3 is 15 amino acids. The germline gives CDR1 MNHEY, CDR2 SVGAGI. Here the CDR3 reads CASTETGSTNEKLFF. The CDR3 nucleotides read TGTGCCAGCACCGAGACAGGCTCAACTAATGAAAAACTGTTTTTT.

The V gene is TRBV20-1, the J gene TRBJ2-5; no firm D call. Trimming removed 3 bases from V and 11 bases from J, with 16 bases in between. Germline V gene lookup returns CDR1 DFQATT and CDR2 SNEGSKA (reference sequence). The CDR3 runs 12 residues. The CDR3 is CSARLGYNEQYF. CDR3 in DNA: TGCAGTGCTAGGTTAGGGTACAATGAGCAGTACTTC.